This T cell receptor (beta chain) is drawn from a study of cytomegalovirus exposure and HLA in healthy donors. Overall study findings and caveats: As a later analysis showed, a missense DCLRE1C variant was linked to trimming of TCR beta V- and J-genes. Most CMV-associated TCR beta chains appeared HLA-restricted in a later analysis. In an earlier analysis, most TCR beta V segments were productive about 90% or about 30% of the time. Investigators reported 164 TCR beta chains as tied to cytomegalovirus.

This CDR3 has 15 residues. The germline gives CDR1 LNHDA, CDR2 SQIVND (reference sequence). Trimming removed 3 bases at V and 0 bases at J, with 10 bases between. On this clone itself: The antigen is not known.

Primers included in the PCR were 60 Vbeta and 13 Jbeta primers. Sequencing was performed with immunoSEQ multiplex PCR; in TCRdb, only in-frame clones are kept and a portion is missing. In the table there are around 200,000 clones, roughly 80% of which are singletons. The sequenced sample consisted of PBMCs. This sequence was found in a woman aged 45-59 years in good health and CMV-seropositive. V and J are TRBV19 and TRBJ2-3; D is possibly TRBD2 (5 bases). CDR3 in DNA: TGTGCCAGTAGTATTGGCGGGCGTAGCACAGATACGCAGTATTTT. Translation gives CASSIGGRSTDTQYF.